The source of this T cell receptor beta chain is a study of beta chain features in type 1 diabetes. Study-level information: Sorted cells examined across all samples numbered around 100 million. General observations from the study: When Type 1 diabetes patients were examined, their TCRB CDR3s proved moderately but significantly shorter in all four CD4+ subsets. There was a possibility that cDNA sequencing over-represented cells with high TCR expression.

About this clone itself: Antigen: not known.

The CDR3 is made up of 14 amino acids. The V and J ends lost 6 bases and 1 base, in that order; junction bases with no gene match: 4. The germline gives CDR1 MNHEY, CDR2 SVGAGI. Reverse transcription of all isolated RNA meant that expressed TCRB transcripts were sequenced. Regulatory, naive and central memory T cell samples averaged about 3.57 million reads. TCRdb's table, derived via immunoSEQ multiplex PCR, lists solely in-frame clones and lacks some. The sample lists around 600,000 clones; around 12% were seen once. In all sorted populations, purity surpassed 95%. This TCR was sampled from a man aged 30 to 45 with type 1 diabetes. The sample was naive CD4+ T cells from blood. The chain couples TRBV6-5 to TRBJ2-3, with 7 bases aligning to TRBD1. The CDR3 reads CASRDQGGTDTQYF. The CDR3 nucleotides read TGTGCCAGCAGGGATCAGGGGGGCACAGATACGCAGTATTTT.